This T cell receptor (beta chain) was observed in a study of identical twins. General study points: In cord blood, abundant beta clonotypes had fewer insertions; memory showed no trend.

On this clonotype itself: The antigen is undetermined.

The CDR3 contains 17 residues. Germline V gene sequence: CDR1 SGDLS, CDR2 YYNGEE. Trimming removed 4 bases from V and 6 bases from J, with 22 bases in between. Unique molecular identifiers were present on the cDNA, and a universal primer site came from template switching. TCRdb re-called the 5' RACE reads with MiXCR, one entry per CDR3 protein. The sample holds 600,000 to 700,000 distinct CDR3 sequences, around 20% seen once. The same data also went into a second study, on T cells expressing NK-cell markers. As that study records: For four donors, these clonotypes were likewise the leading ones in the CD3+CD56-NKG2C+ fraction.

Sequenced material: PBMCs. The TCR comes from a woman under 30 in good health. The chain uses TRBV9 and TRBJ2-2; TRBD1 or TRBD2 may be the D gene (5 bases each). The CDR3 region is CASSYDQGPPASGELFF. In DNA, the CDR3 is TGTGCCAGCAGCTATGACCAGGGACCCCCCGCGTCCGGGGAGCTGTTTTTT. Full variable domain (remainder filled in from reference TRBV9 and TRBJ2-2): DSGVTQTPKHLITATGQRVTLRCSPRSGDLSVYWYQQSLDQGLQFLIQYYNGEERAKGNILERFSAQQFPDLHSELNLSSLELGDSALYFCASSYDQGPPASGELFFGEGSRLTVL.